Included here is one T cell receptor beta chain sequence, with context. This entry belongs to a study of a mutant IDH1 vaccine in newly diagnosed glioma. CDR1 is MNHNS, CDR2 SASEGT, per germline. The CDR3 loop spans 14 amino acids. The V gene lost 6 bases and the J gene lost 2 bases, with 11 bases spanning the gap. This sample's time point: baseline, week 1 (first vaccination visit). Noted treatment: pre-vaccination baseline after standard-of-care therapy. Assay used: immunoSEQ multiplex PCR; TCRdb lists only in-frame clones, some missing. The sample includes over 30,000 clones, 60% to 85% of them seen just once.

The chain is built from TRBV6-1 and TRBJ1-5; tentatively, D is TRBD1 (5 bases). Sequencing used peripheral blood mononuclear cells (PBMCs), obtained from a glioma patient treated with radiotherapy, temozolomide or both. This TCR derives from a man over 45 with glioma. Some clones in this sample may be carry-over from other donors' samples. DNA for the CDR3: TGTGCCAGCAGAACGGACACGGGCAATCAGCCCCAGCATTTT. This encodes CASRTDTGNQPQHF.